The clone carrying this TCR beta chain occurred once. Its antigen remains unknown. These data come from a study of blood T cells in healthy people across ages. Study-level points and caveats: With age, beta diversity per million T cells declined roughly linearly, significantly by around 43. Both naive CD4+ cell counts and diversity were greater in long-lived donors than in aged donors.

Primers used in a second PCR of roughly 6 to 11 cycles were a sample-barcoded 5' primer and a J-beta primer mix. TCRdb independently ran MiXCR on the 5' RACE reads; one entry per CDR3 protein. The sample holds about 580,000 distinct CDR3 sequences; roughly 48% are singletons and the top ten take 20% to 25%. Trimming removed 5 bases from V and 4 bases from J, with 14 bases in between. This CDR3 spans 14 amino acids. The sequenced sample was blood. V usage is TRBV12-3 or TRBV12-4 and J usage is TRBJ1-2; a weak D match, TRBD1 (5 bases). This TCR was recovered from a man older than 75 in good health. This chain's CDR3 is CASSPGGAVYGYTF. The CDR3 region has the DNA TGTGCCAGCAGTCCAGGAGGGGCGGTCTATGGCTACACCTTC.